Following are 13 T cell receptor beta chains from one sample sequenced in a study of CD8 T cells in ankylosing spondylitis. TCRdb re-analysed the 5' RACE reads in MiXCR, keeping a single row per CDR3 protein. This repertoire shows 200,000 to 300,000 distinct CDR3 sequences, 10% found once; its top ten account for 2% to 3%. Sequencing was done on a sample of blood, either unsorted or a sorted T cell fraction (not recorded which). These receptors were collected from a male donor with ankylosing spondylitis or in good health (not recorded which).

This clonotype showed up many times. The genes are TRBV20-1 and TRBJ2-7, with D hard to call. V lost 1 base and J 4 bases, leaving 8 bases between the germline ends. This CDR3 contains 12 residues. Per the germline V gene, CDR1 is DFQATT and CDR2 is SNEGSKA (reference sequence). CDR3 DNA sequence: TGCAGTGCTAGAGCCGGAACATACGAGCAGTACTTC. Residues: CSARAGTYEQYF.

This clonotype was picked up many times. The gene calls are TRBV12-3 or TRBV12-4 and TRBJ2-7; no clear D gene. CDR3 length: 14 residues. Trimming cost V 6 bases and J 1 base, with 13 bases left between them. The CDR3 DNA reads as TGTGCCAGCAGCCCACGGGCTTTATCCTACGAGCAGTACTTC. This sequence encodes CASSPRALSYEQYF.

This clonotype has a handful of counts. J is TRBJ2-7 and V is TRBV7-9, with no clear D. V was clipped by 5 bases and J by 2 bases, with 13 bases between them. The CDR3 has 14 residues. Germline CDR1 is SEHNR and CDR2 is FQNEAQ (reference sequence). The CDR3: CASSPREAPYEQYF. DNA for the CDR3: TGTGCCAGCAGCCCCCGAGAGGCCCCCTACGAGCAGTACTTC.

This clonotype has more than one count but fewer than ten. The rearrangement uses TRBV11-3 and TRBJ1-4; 8 positions match TRBD1. J gave up 6 bases and V 4 bases, and 10 bases lay outside the gene matches. Germline V gene lookup returns CDR1 SGHNT and CDR2 YENEEA. The CDR3 contains 16 residues. The CDR3 reads CASSSNTGTGYEKLFF. In DNA form, the CDR3 reads TGTGCCAGCAGCTCGAATACCGGGACAGGTTATGAAAAACTGTTTTTT.

This clonotype has more than one count but fewer than ten. The chain couples TRBV19 to TRBJ1-1; no reliable D call. The germline V gene encodes CDR1 LNHDA and CDR2 SQIVND (reference sequence). The CDR3 loop spans 13 amino acids. Trimming took off 2 bases at V and 1 base at J, with 5 bases between the two ends. The DNA for the CDR3 is TGTGCCAGTAGTATAAGCCGGAACACTGAAGCTTTCTTT. It codes for CASSISRNTEAFF.

In its sample, this clonotype was seen many times. J is TRBJ2-1 and V is TRBV5-5; TRBD2 matches at 7 bases. Germline CDR1 and CDR2: SGHKS and YYEKEE (reference sequence). J was trimmed by 4 bases and V by 2 bases; bases with no gene match: 6. The CDR3 length is 15 residues. CDR3 DNA sequence: TGTGCCAGCAGCTTTACGGGGACTAAGTACAATGAGCAGTTCTTC. This translates into CASSFTGTKYNEQFF.

This clonotype was recorded many times. This CDR3 is CSARRPIGTDTQYF. CDR3 nucleotides: TGCAGTGCTAGACGCCCCATAGGCACAGATACGCAGTATTTT. This chain links TRBV20-1 with TRBJ2-3; D is undetermined. This CDR3 has 14 amino acids. Between the trimmed V and J ends, which lost 2 bases and 1 base, there was a span of 10 bases. Germline lookup yields CDR1 DFQATT and CDR2 SNEGSKA (reference sequence).

CDR3 sequence: CASSAFGTDTQYF. The CDR3 DNA follows: TGTGCCAGCAGCGCCTTTGGGACAGATACGCAGTATTTT. This rearrangement joins TRBV7-9 to TRBJ2-3; unclear D gene. There are 13 residues in the CDR3. Germline CDR1 is SEHNR and CDR2 is FQNEAQ (reference sequence). Trimming pared 5 bases from V and 3 bases from J, leaving 9 bases between.

In its sample, this clonotype was seen many times. This chain uses TRBV2 with TRBJ2-1, with 10 bases identical to TRBD1. The length of the CDR3 is 14 residues. Germline-derived CDR1 and CDR2 are SNHLY and FYNNEI. V gave up 5 bases and J gave up 6 bases; unmatched junction bases: 4. The CDR3 region is CASSPRTGGNEQFF. The CDR3, as DNA: TGTGCCAGCAGTCCCCGGACAGGGGGCAATGAGCAGTTCTTC.

The chain combines TRBV7-9 with TRBJ2-2; D tentatively reads TRBD1 or TRBD2 (5 bases each). The CDR3 has 16 residues. V was cut by 4 bases and J by 7 bases, with 19 bases left in between. CDR1 is SEHNR, CDR2 FQNEAQ, per germline (reference sequence). DNA of the CDR3: TGTGCCAGCAGCTACATGGACAACGGACGGGACGGGGAGCTGTTTTTT. Translating it yields CASSYMDNGRDGELFF.

This clonotype was picked up many times. This chain uses TRBV3-1 with TRBJ1-5; 10 bases fit TRBD1. J gave up 7 bases and V 2 bases, and 5 bases lay outside the gene matches. The CDR3 sequence is 15 residues long. CDR1 is LGHDT and CDR2 is YNNKEL in the germline V gene (reference sequence). CDR3 in DNA: TGTGCCAGCAGCCAATGGGGGACAGGGGAACAGCCCCAGCATTTT. This translates into CASSQWGTGEQPQHF.

J is TRBJ2-2 and V is TRBV10-3; 7 nucleotides align to TRBD1. V shed 6 bases, J shed 1 base, and the junction held 11 bases outside the gene matches. The CDR3 consists of 17 residues. Germline V CDR1 and CDR2: ENHRY, SYGVKD. The CDR3 coding sequence is TGTGCCATCAGACCCACCACAGGGGTGGGGAACACCGGGGAGCTGTTTTTT. Amino acids: CAIRPTTGVGNTGELFF.

In its sample, this clonotype was seen many times. The gene calls are TRBV10-2 and TRBJ1-6; the D gene is possibly TRBD1 (5 bases). Trimming removed 0 bases at V and 10 bases at J, with 16 bases between. The length of the CDR3 is 16 residues. Per the germline V gene, CDR1 is WSHSY and CDR2 is SAAADI. The CDR3 here is CASSESVTGRGSPLHF. The CDR3 nucleotides read TGCGCCAGCAGTGAGTCAGTTACGGGGAGGGGATCACCCCTCCACTTT.